This T cell receptor (beta chain) was sequenced in a study of blood T cell repertoires in COVID-19. Study details: Material from acute and convalescent COVID-19 was sourced from the United States, Italy and Spain. PBMCs, B-cell-depleted T cells, or T cells provided the cDNA or gDNA that made up the material.

Self-reported history from a screening survey and questionnaire set each donor's cohort. Some clones are missing from TCRdb's copy, which holds only in-frame ones; the method was immunoSEQ multiplex PCR. Here the sample spans hundreds of thousands of clones, 88% being singletons. The CDR3 runs to 19 residues. CDR1 is KGHSH and CDR2 is LQKENI in the germline V gene. V lost 2 bases and J lost 6; bases outside the gene matches: 16. The sequenced material came from PBMCs or T cells enriched from blood (not recorded which). The chain recombines TRBV18 with TRBJ2-3; 11 bases are a match to TRBD2. The source is a middle-aged woman with acute COVID-19. In DNA form, the CDR3 reads TGTGCCAGCTCACCAGAGTGGCTAGCGGGAGGAGAGTCAGAGGATACGCAGTATTTT. Its protein is CASSPEWLAGGESEDTQYF.